Following are 2 T cell receptor beta chains from one sample sequenced in a study of graft-versus-host responses after intestinal transplantation. These receptors have no identified antigens. Using immunoSEQ multiplex PCR, the repertoire was profiled, and TCRdb retains in-frame clones only, with some absent. The sample holds tens of thousands of clones, 80% to 85% seen once. The specimen was unstimulated CD8+ T cells sorted from spleen or lymph node cells, collected before intestinal transplant. Every receptor here comes from a human donor who received an intestinal transplant.

This clone was found a few times. V and J are TRBV6-5 and TRBJ2-5; possibly TRBD2 for D (5 bases). Germline V gives CDR1 MNHEY, CDR2 SVGAGI. The CDR3 totals 13 residues. The V end lost 6 bases, the J end lost 5 bases, and 13 bases lay between the germline ends. As DNA, the CDR3 is TGTGCCAGCAGAGAAGGCGGGTGGGAGACCCAGTACTTC. This gives the protein CASREGGWETQYF.

The chain has TRBV27 and TRBJ2-5, with 8 bases aligning to TRBD1. After removal of 6 bases from V and 0 bases from J, the junction contained 9 bases not matched to a gene. The CDR3 length is 16 residues. Germline assignment: CDR1 MNHEY and CDR2 SMNVEV (reference sequence). CDR3 nucleotide sequence: TGTGCCAGCAGCCACGTACAGGGGGTGTACCAAGAGACCCAGTACTTC. Amino acid sequence: CASSHVQGVYQETQYF.